This T cell receptor beta chain was identified during a study of T cells in Graves' hyperthyroidism and ophthalmopathy. The wider study: Blood was drawn when the patient was first diagnosed and still untreated.

It was RNA transcripts that yielded the amplified TCR beta CDR3 regions. HTBI primers were employed in a first-round RT-PCR of the TCR CDR3. From the multiplex PCR reads, TCRdb called clonotypes with MiXCR, one entry per CDR3 protein. The sample yields around 200,000 distinct CDR3 sequences, around 18% seen once. Over 18 months, lack of ophthalmopathy progression marked Graves' hyperthyroidism as stable. The study enrolled patients aged 18 to 65 with newly diagnosed hyperthyroidism of under 2 months' duration. Diagnosing involved the use of clinical symptoms, serum thyroxine and TRAb, thyroid ultrasound and orbital computed tomography. This clonotype occurred many times. The CDR3 contains 16 residues. V shed 5 bases, J shed 1 base, and the junction held 6 bases outside the gene matches. CDR1 MDHEN and CDR2 SYDVKM come from the germline V gene.

The sequence was obtained from a middle-aged man with Graves' hyperthyroidism. The chain is built from TRBV28 and TRBJ1-5, with TRBD1 identical over 9 bases. Sequenced material: blood. Written as DNA, the CDR3 is TGTGCCAGCAGTCTGGACAGGGGTCTGAGCAATCAGCCCCAGCATTTT. This gives the protein CASSLDRGLSNQPQHF.